This T cell receptor beta chain originates from a study of monozygotic twins with inflammatory bowel disease. No T cells were sorted before total RNA was taken from whole blood. The CDR3 runs 15 residues. CDR1 and CDR2 (germline): MDHEN, SYDVKM. cDNA was made in eight separate reactions per sample. UMIs with a 6-nucleotide sample barcode were added by template switching. Each CDR3 protein gets one entry in TCRdb, which reprocessed the 5' RACE reads and gives no DNA. This sample lists under 150,000 distinct CDR3 sequences; its ten largest clones have roughly 2.5%. This receptor was identified in a human donor with ulcerative colitis or Crohn's disease, or a healthy co-twin of an affected twin (not recorded which). V is TRBV28 and J is TRBJ1-6. The source material was blood. The CDR3 is CASSIHPPLNSPLHF.